This entry lists 5 T cell receptor beta chains sequenced from one sample in a study of blood T cell repertoires in COVID-19. The table came from immunoSEQ multiplex PCR; TCRdb's copy has only in-frame clones and leaves some out. Of over 200,000 clones listed, approximately 90% are singletons. Sequenced sample: peripheral blood. These receptors originate from a man aged 55 to 70 with COVID-19, enrolled during active disease.

The V gene is TRBV27, the J gene TRBJ2-1; TRBD2 aligns across 10 bases. CDR1 is MNHEY, CDR2 SMNVEV, per germline (reference sequence). This CDR3 comprises 12 residues. V shed 8 bases, J shed 12 bases, and the junction held 7 bases outside the gene matches. The CDR3 sequence is CASRPIAGGQFF. Written as DNA, the CDR3 is TGTGCCAGCCGACCCATAGCGGGGGGGCAGTTCTTC.

The J gene is TRBJ2-6, the V gene TRBV16; D might be TRBD1 (7 bases). Germline loops: CDR1 KGHSY, CDR2 FQNENV. The V and J ends lost 6 bases and 0 bases respectively, with 18 bases between them. The CDR3 consists of 18 residues. This chain's CDR3 is CASSPRTGGASGANVLTF. CDR3 nucleotides: TGTGCCAGCAGTCCTCGGACAGGAGGGGCCTCTGGGGCCAACGTCCTGACTTTC.

This sequence joins TRBV5-4 and TRBJ2-3; 7 bases align to TRBD2. This CDR3 spans 14 amino acids. Trimming removed 6 bases from V and 0 bases from J; junction bases left unmatched: 4. Germline CDR1 and CDR2: SGHNT and YYREEE (reference sequence). As DNA, the CDR3 is TGTGCCAGCACACTAGCGTCTAGCACAGATACGCAGTATTTT. The encoded protein is CASTLASSTDTQYF. Supplemented by reference TRBV5-4 and TRBJ2-3, the full variable domain reads ETGVTQSPTHLIKTRGQQVTLRCSSQSGHNTVSWYQQALGQGPQFIFQYYREEENGRGNFPPRFSGLQFPNYSSELNVNALELDDSALYLCASTLASSTDTQYFGPGTRLTVL.

This clone was seen just once. This sequence joins TRBV6-5 and TRBJ2-7; 7 bases agree with TRBD1. Germline CDR1 MNHEY, CDR2 SVGAGI. The CDR3 runs 12 residues. V lost 6 bases and J lost 6; bases outside the gene matches: 5. The DNA of the CDR3 is TGTGCCAGCAGCCGGACAGGAGTCGAGCAGTACTTC. It translates to CASSRTGVEQYF.

This rearrangement joins TRBV30 to TRBJ1-3; no clear D gene. Germline V gene data show CDR1 as GTSNPN and CDR2 as SVGIG (reference sequence). The length of the CDR3 is 15 residues. V was clipped by 2 bases and J by 0 bases, with 11 bases between them. In nucleotides, the CDR3 is TGTGCCTGGAGTATGAACAGAGCCTCTGGAAACACCATATATTTT. Translation gives CAWSMNRASGNTIYF.